One sample yielded the 26 T cell receptor beta chains listed below, sequenced in a study of response to subunit inactivated influenza vaccine. MiXCR, run by TCRdb on the RT-PCR reads, gives a single entry per CDR3 protein. This table has about 190,000 distinct CDR3 sequences, under 15% appearing once. The sample was CD8+ T cells sorted from PBMCs, taken about 5 days after vaccination. The receptors were sampled from a man in his forties or fifties who received an inactivated influenza vaccine.

The chain couples TRBV27 to TRBJ2-3, with 8 bases lining up with TRBD1. The ends lost 2 bases at V and 4 bases at J; junction bases unmatched: 8. The CDR3 is made up of 16 amino acids. Germline assignment: CDR1 MNHEY and CDR2 SMNVEV (reference sequence). The CDR3 DNA follows: TGTGCCAGCAGTTTAGAGGGCAGGGGGCACGCAGATACGCAGTATTTT. This gives the protein CASSLEGRGHADTQYF.

This clonotype was observed at least ten times. V usage is TRBV9 and J usage is TRBJ2-1; 9 nucleotides align to TRBD2. Trimming cost V 0 bases and J 8 bases; bases outside gene matches: 12. CDR1 and CDR2 from the germline V gene are SGDLS and YYNGEE. The CDR3 spans 17 residues. CDR3 nucleotide sequence: TGTGCCAGCAGCGTAGGAGGAACCGGACTAGCGTTCGATGAGCAGTTCTTC. It yields the protein CASSVGGTGLAFDEQFF.

This clonotype appeared a few times. This sequence joins TRBV6-5 and TRBJ2-7; 8 nucleotides match TRBD1. CDR1 and CDR2 (germline): MNHEY, SVGAGI. J lost 6 bases, V lost 0 bases, and 10 bases had no gene match. CDR3 length: 16 residues. The CDR3 loop reads CASSYSLGQVRSEQYF. In nucleotides, the CDR3 is TGTGCCAGCAGTTACTCGTTGGGACAGGTTCGGTCCGAGCAGTACTTC.

At least ten counts were recorded for this clonotype. This sequence joins TRBV12-3 or TRBV12-4 and TRBJ2-1; D tentatively fits TRBD1 or TRBD2 (5 bases each). CDR3 length: 15 residues. The germline V and J ends were trimmed by 3 bases and 5 bases, with 14 bases remaining between them. This CDR3 reads CASSLKGTYNNEQFF. CDR3 in DNA: TGTGCCAGCAGTTTGAAGGGGACCTACAACAATGAGCAGTTCTTC.

This clonotype has just a few counts. The genes are TRBV2 and TRBJ2-7, with D unclear. Trimming cost V 8 bases and J 0 bases, with 11 bases left between them. CDR1 and CDR2 from the germline V gene are SNHLY and FYNNEI. The CDR3 length is 13 residues. The DNA of the CDR3 is TGTGCCAGCCATCGGCGGAACTCCTACGAGCAGTACTTC. Amino acids: CASHRRNSYEQYF.

This clonotype was seen many times. The chain recombines TRBV4-3 with TRBJ1-3, with D possibly being TRBD1 (6 bases). The germline V gene encodes CDR1 LGHNA and CDR2 YSLEER. The CDR3 totals 16 residues. V shed 0 bases and J shed 4 bases, with 13 bases lying between them. This chain's CDR3 is CASSQDWQGTGNTIYF. The CDR3 region has the DNA TGCGCCAGCAGCCAAGATTGGCAGGGGACAGGAAACACCATATATTTT.

This chain uses TRBV4-3 with TRBJ2-7; D is unclear. The V gene's germline CDR1 is LGHNA and CDR2 YSLEER. The V end lost 1 base, the J end lost 2 bases, and 12 bases lay between the germline ends. This CDR3 is built from 15 residues. The CDR3 protein is CASSQVATAAYEQYF. Here the CDR3 DNA reads TGCGCCAGCAGCCAAGTTGCGACGGCCGCCTACGAGCAGTACTTC.

This clonotype showed up just a few times. This chain uses TRBV12-3 or TRBV12-4 with TRBJ2-2; D possibly uses TRBD1 or TRBD2 (5 bases each). Trimming removed 11 bases at V and 6 bases at J, with 10 bases between. CDR3 length: 11 residues. The CDR3 DNA is TGTGCCTCCAGGGACGCCGGGGAGCTGTTTTTT. This translates into CASRDAGELFF.

The rearrangement links TRBV9 to TRBJ1-4; a possible D gene is TRBD1 (6 bases). Germline V gene sequence: CDR1 SGDLS, CDR2 YYNGEE. This CDR3 contains 15 residues. The germline V and J ends were trimmed by 5 bases and 6 bases, with 17 bases remaining between them. CDR3 protein: CASSPGRGGDEKLFF. The CDR3 DNA is TGTGCCAGCAGTCCCGGCAGGGGCGGCGATGAAAAACTGTTTTTT.

This clonotype was counted only a few times. The chain joins TRBV7-9 to TRBJ2-3; 7 bases agree with TRBD2. The V gene's germline CDR1 is SEHNR and CDR2 FQNEAQ (reference sequence). This CDR3 contains 15 residues. V lost 7 bases and J lost 8; bases outside the gene matches: 15. CDR3 protein: CASTVLAAGEGTQYF. The CDR3 bases are TGTGCCAGCACCGTCCTAGCGGCGGGTGAGGGTACGCAGTATTTT.

The V gene is TRBV11-2, the J gene TRBJ2-2; weak D call: TRBD1 (6 bases). V lost 4 bases and J lost 4, with 16 bases in between. Germline V gene data show CDR1 as SGHAT and CDR2 as FQNNGV. This CDR3 spans 16 amino acids. The CDR3 loop reads CASSSLLLQGTGELFF. The CDR3, as DNA: TGTGCCAGCAGCTCATTACTACTACAGGGCACCGGGGAGCTGTTTTTT.

Here the CDR3 reads CASSQGTSATWFGQYF. DNA for the CDR3: TGTGCCAGCAGCCAGGGGACTAGCGCAACTTGGTTTGGACAGTACTTC. V gene TRBV7-6 combines with J gene TRBJ2-7; the match to TRBD2 covers 10 bases. The CDR3 spans 16 residues. Germline CDR1 SGHVS, CDR2 FNYEAQ. The trim removed 5 bases at V and 10 bases at J, leaving 17 bases unmatched.

The V gene is TRBV7-3, the J gene TRBJ2-3; no clear D. Between the trimmed V and J ends, which lost 2 bases and 4 bases, there was a span of 7 bases. This CDR3 contains 13 residues. Germline V gives CDR1 SGHTA, CDR2 FQGTGA. This CDR3 is CASSLGGPDTQYF. The DNA for the CDR3 is TGTGCCAGCAGCTTAGGTGGACCAGATACGCAGTATTTT.

The CDR3 sequence is CASSYSRGPAYEQYF. CDR3 DNA: TGTGCCAGCAGTTACTCCAGGGGGCCCGCCTACGAGCAGTACTTC. The chain recombines TRBV6-5 with TRBJ2-7, with 8 bases matching TRBD1. CDR1 is MNHEY, CDR2 SVGAGI, per germline. Trimming removed 0 bases from V and 2 bases from J; junction bases left unmatched: 3. The CDR3 runs to 15 residues.

In its sample, this clonotype was seen a few times. This rearrangement joins TRBV7-9 to TRBJ2-5; D gene uncertain. V was pared by 1 base and J by 0 bases, with 6 bases between. This CDR3 is built from 14 residues. Germline lookup yields CDR1 SEHNR and CDR2 FQNEAQ (reference sequence). The CDR3 protein is CASSLGRYQETQYF. CDR3 nucleotide sequence: TGTGCCAGCAGCTTAGGTCGGTACCAAGAGACCCAGTACTTC.

This clonotype showed up just a few times. J is TRBJ2-1 and V is TRBV7-2; 8 nucleotides match TRBD1. The CDR3 has 16 residues. Germline loops: CDR1 SGHTA, CDR2 FQGNSA. J was trimmed by 2 bases and V by 5 bases; bases with no gene match: 8. The CDR3, as DNA: TGTGCCAGCAGCCCGGCGGACAGGGTGCCCTACAATGAGCAGTTCTTC. It translates to CASSPADRVPYNEQFF.

This clonotype came up a few times. The chain links TRBV7-9 to TRBJ2-6; D call uncertain. V was trimmed by 5 bases and J by 1 base, leaving 6 bases between them. The CDR3 has 14 amino acids. Germline V CDR1 and CDR2: SEHNR, FQNEAQ (reference sequence). This CDR3 reads CASSPTSGANVLTF. In nucleotides, the CDR3 is TGTGCCAGCAGCCCCACTTCTGGGGCCAACGTCCTGACTTTC.

The chain carries TRBV7-8 and TRBJ1-2, with 8 bases matching TRBD1. J was trimmed by 6 bases and V by 8 bases; bases with no gene match: 8. Germline V CDR1 and CDR2: SGHVS, FQNEAQ. There are 13 residues in the CDR3. The CDR3 DNA reads as TGTGCCAGCGACAGGGGTTATGGCAATGGCTACACCTTC. Residues: CASDRGYGNGYTF. Using reference TRBV7-8 and TRBJ1-2 for the parts outside the CDR3, the full variable domain is GAGVSQSPRYKVAKRGQDVALRCDPISGHVSLFWYQQALGQGPEFLTYFQNEAQLDKSGLPSDRFFAERPEGSVSTLKIQRTQQEDSAVYLCASDRGYGNGYTFGSGTRLTVV.

There are a few counts of this clonotype. The chain recombines TRBV28 with TRBJ2-3, with D maybe TRBD1 (6 bases). Germline values: CDR1 MDHEN, CDR2 SYDVKM. The CDR3 is made up of 19 amino acids. Trimming left V 3 bases short and J 2 bases short, with 24 bases between. CDR3 in amino acids: CASSFPALGGGRDTDTQYF. CDR3 DNA: TGTGCCAGCAGTTTCCCAGCCCTTGGTGGGGGCCGTGACACAGATACGCAGTATTTT.

The genes are TRBV7-2 and TRBJ2-1; 8 bases line up with TRBD1. The CDR3 covers 14 residues. After removal of 5 bases from V and 4 bases from J, the junction contained 4 bases not matched to a gene. The germline CDR1 and CDR2 sequences are SGHTA and FQGNSA. CDR3 amino acids: CASSARQGYNEQFF. The CDR3 DNA reads TGTGCCAGCAGCGCCAGACAGGGGTACAATGAGCAGTTCTTC.

This sequence joins TRBV13 and TRBJ2-1; D gene ambiguous. The CDR3 loop spans 14 amino acids. Germline values: CDR1 PRHDT, CDR2 FYEKMQ (reference sequence). V was shortened by 5 bases and J by 13 bases, with 21 bases between the two germline ends. The chain's CDR3 is CASSPYAGEPLQFF. DNA of the CDR3: TGTGCCAGCAGCCCGTACGCTGGGGAACCTCTACAGTTCTTC.

There are a few counts of this clonotype. The chain uses TRBV9 and TRBJ2-1; perhaps TRBD2 as D (6 bases). Trimming removed 0 bases from V and 0 bases from J, with 7 bases in between. This CDR3 is built from 15 residues. Germline V CDR1 and CDR2: SGDLS, YYNGEE. The CDR3 reads CASSVGRGSYNEQFF. For the CDR3, the DNA is TGTGCCAGCAGCGTAGGGCGGGGCTCCTACAATGAGCAGTTCTTC.

This clonotype was observed many times. This chain uses TRBV9 with TRBJ1-3; no clear D gene. Trimming shortened V by 3 bases and J by 1 base, and 11 bases separated the two germline ends. Germline lookup yields CDR1 SGDLS and CDR2 YYNGEE. This CDR3 spans 15 amino acids. CDR3 nucleotide sequence: TGTGCCAGCAGCGAGAGTGGGTTATCTGGAAACACCATATATTTT. It translates to CASSESGLSGNTIYF.

This clonotype was observed a few times. The chain has TRBV4-1 and TRBJ2-2, with a weak D call TRBD2 (7 bases). The CDR3 has 15 amino acids. V lost 6 bases, J lost 3 bases, and 14 bases lay in between. Germline values: CDR1 MGHRA, CDR2 YSYEKL. The chain's CDR3 is CASSSREGDTGELFF. DNA for the CDR3: TGCGCCAGCAGTTCTAGGGAGGGGGACACCGGGGAGCTGTTTTTT.

In DNA form, the CDR3 reads TGTGCCAGCAGCCACCCCGGGGGGGAGACCCAGTACTTC. Its protein is CASSHPGGETQYF. J is TRBJ2-5 and V is TRBV6-1; TRBD2 aligns across 7 bases. Germline values: CDR1 MNHNS, CDR2 SASEGT. The CDR3 spans 13 residues. The junction had 6 bases not matched to a gene; V was cut back by 6 bases and J by 5 bases.

There are a few counts of this clonotype. V and J are TRBV12-3 or TRBV12-4 and TRBJ2-3; D is possibly TRBD1 (6 bases). V was clipped by 3 bases and J by 2 bases, with 12 bases between them. There are 15 residues in the CDR3. The DNA for the CDR3 is TGTGCCAGCAGTTTGCTGGGGGCCTCCACAGATACGCAGTATTTT. It encodes CASSLLGASTDTQYF.